This is a list of T cell receptor beta chains from one sample in a study of PD-L1 blockade in urothelial cancer. TCRdb keeps only in-frame clones here, not all; method: immunoSEQ multiplex PCR. Of 100,000 to 150,000 clones listed, about 82% are singletons. Sequenced here: PBMCs, sampled around atezolizumab (anti-PD-L1) treatment. All receptors derive from a man aged 50-60 years with urothelial cancer. The CDR3 runs from the conserved cysteine through the conserved F or W. A D gene is named only where the DNA matches it firmly. Size values are once, few and many counts, or a class for expanded clones, and some rows have none.

J gene	D gene	V gene	clone size	CDR3 protein	CDR3 DNA
TRBJ2-2	TRBD2	TRBV5-1	once	CASSWAGVSGELFF	TGCGCCAGCAGCTGGGCGGGAGTGTCCGGGGAGCTGTTTTTT
TRBJ1-4	TRBD1	TRBV5-4	once	CASSISQGAGEKLFF	TGTGCCAGCAGCATATCACAGGGGGCGGGTGAAAAACTGTTTTTT
TRBJ2-2	NA	TRBV30	few	CAWSGSRAGELFF	TGTGCCTGGAGCGGGAGTCGAGCCGGGGAGCTGTTTTTT
TRBJ2-3	NA	TRBV15	NA	CATSFGRSTDTQYF	TGTGCCACCAGCTTTGGGCGCTCGACAGATACGCAGTATTTT
TRBJ2-2	NA	TRBV19	NA	CASSGAVNTGELFF	TGTGCCAGTAGTGGAGCAGTCAACACCGGGGAGCTGTTTTTT
TRBJ2-1	NA	TRBV7-9	NA	CASSFVVGGDNEQFF	TGTGCCAGCAGCTTTGTGGTTGGTGGAGACAATGAGCAGTTCTTC
TRBJ1-6	NA	TRBV6-5	NA	CASSTDYSPLHF	TGTGCCAGCAGTACTGACTACTCACCCCTCCACTTT
TRBJ2-7	TRBD2	TRBV28	NA	CASSSPGLAAYEQYF	TGTGCCAGCAGTTCCCCCGGACTAGCGGCCTACGAGCAGTACTTC
TRBJ2-5	NA	TRBV7-6	once	CASSQRGQETQYF	TGTGCCAGCAGCCAAAGGGGGCAAGAGACCCAGTACTTC
TRBJ2-5	NA	TRBV5-4	NA	CASSLGGRVSTQTQYF	TGTGCCAGCAGCTTGGGAGGCAGAGTCTCTACTCAGACCCAGTACTTC
TRBJ2-2	NA	TRBV5-8	NA	CASTAMGVTGELFF	TGTGCCAGCACCGCCATGGGCGTCACCGGGGAGCTGTTTTTT
TRBJ2-4	NA	TRBV28	few	CASTIGGHGNIQYF	TGTGCCAGCACCATCGGGGGGCATGGAAACATTCAGTACTTC
TRBJ2-3	NA	TRBV2	NA	CASCRQGGGTDTQYF	TGTGCCAGCTGTCGACAGGGAGGTGGCACAGATACGCAGTATTTT
TRBJ1-2	NA	TRBV19	NA	CASSIAGRHNYGYTF	TGTGCCAGTAGTATAGCAGGAAGGCACAACTATGGCTACACCTTC
TRBJ2-1	TRBD1	TRBV28	NA	CASSLVDRGHDEQFF	TGTGCCAGCAGTTTAGTGGACAGGGGGCACGATGAGCAGTTCTTC
TRBJ1-3	NA	TRBV19	NA	CASSRQGLSGNTIYF	TGTGCCAGTAGCCGACAAGGACTCTCTGGAAACACCATATATTTT
TRBJ2-5	NA	TRBV28	NA	CASSTLGMETQYF	TGTGCCAGCAGTACCCTGGGCATGGAGACCCAGTACTTC
TRBJ1-2	TRBD1	TRBV27	many	CASSLTGYYGYTF	TGTGCCAGCAGTCTGACAGGGTACTATGGCTACACCTTC
TRBJ2-1	NA	TRBV5-1	NA	CASGKGDLTYNEQFF	TGCGCCAGTGGAAAAGGGGACTTAACCTACAATGAGCAGTTCTTC
TRBJ2-1	TRBD2	TRBV11-2	NA	CASSTKRGPPYNEQFF	TGTGCCAGCAGCACTAAGCGGGGGCCCCCCTACAATGAGCAGTTCTTC
TRBJ2-3	NA	TRBV5-4	few	CASSSGSRTTDTQYF	TGTGCCAGCAGCTCGGGTAGCCGAACCACAGATACGCAGTATTTT
TRBJ2-1	NA	TRBV6-5	NA	CAASSHNQYNEQFF	TGTGCCGCTTCTAGCCACAACCAATACAATGAGCAGTTCTTC
TRBJ2-3	TRBD2	TRBV5-1	once	CASTALAGGATDTQYF	TGCGCCAGCACCGCCTTAGCGGGAGGGGCCACAGATACGCAGTATTTT
TRBJ2-3	NA	TRBV28	NA	CASVNGGADTQYF	TGTGCCAGCGTTAACGGAGGGGCAGATACGCAGTATTTT
TRBJ1-2	NA	TRBV6-1	NA	CASSDRQAGVGYTF	TGTGCCAGCAGTGACCGACAGGCCGGGGTTGGCTACACCTTC
TRBJ2-3	NA	TRBV6-1	NA	CASLLYTQYF	TGTGCCAGCCTACTGTATACGCAGTATTTT
TRBJ1-2	TRBD1	TRBV4-1	NA	CASSRSGTEGAYYGYTF	TGCGCCAGCAGCCGATCCGGGACAGAGGGCGCGTACTATGGCTACACCTTC
TRBJ1-5	NA	TRBV28	NA	CASSLNQVRGQPQHF	TGTGCCAGCAGTTTAAATCAGGTCAGGGGTCAGCCCCAGCATTTT
TRBJ2-3	NA	TRBV5-4	NA	CASSLKVGGSTDTQYF	TGTGCCAGCAGCTTGAAGGTGGGAGGAAGCACAGATACGCAGTATTTT
TRBJ1-5	NA	TRBV6-1	NA	CASSEVWPTVNQPQHF	TGTGCCAGCAGTGAAGTGTGGCCAACAGTGAATCAGCCCCAGCATTTT
TRBJ2-7	TRBD2	TRBV18	NA	CASSPVASGRTYEQYF	TGTGCCAGCTCACCAGTTGCCAGCGGGAGGACCTACGAGCAGTACTTC
TRBJ2-5	TRBD1	TRBV5-8	NA	CASSLEGQGAAQETQYF	TGTGCCAGCAGCTTGGAAGGACAGGGTGCGGCCCAAGAGACCCAGTACTTC
TRBJ2-7	NA	TRBV7-2	once	CASSLEGIGQFYEQYF	TGTGCCAGCAGCTTAGAGGGGATTGGACAGTTCTACGAGCAGTACTTC
TRBJ2-1	TRBD2	TRBV27	NA	CASSPLAGGTNNEQFF	TGTGCCAGCAGTCCCCTAGCGGGAGGGACAAACAATGAGCAGTTCTTC
TRBJ1-2	TRBD1	TRBV25-1	NA	CASSPGTGYGYTF	TGTGCCAGCAGCCCTGGGACAGGCTATGGCTACACCTTC
TRBJ2-1	NA	TRBV11-2	NA	CASSLQGSSYNEQFF	TGTGCCAGCAGCTTACAGGGGTCCTCCTACAATGAGCAGTTCTTC
TRBJ2-5	TRBD2	TRBV6-1	NA	CASSETSGSVETQYF	TGTGCCAGCAGCGAAACTAGCGGGAGCGTAGAGACCCAGTACTTC
TRBJ2-3	NA	TRBV5-1	NA	CASSLGGDTQYF	TGCGCCAGCAGCTTAGGGGGAGATACGCAGTATTTT
TRBJ2-7	TRBD1	TRBV10-3	NA	CATHPRGQTSYEQYF	TGTGCCACCCACCCCCGGGGACAGACCTCCTACGAGCAGTACTTC
TRBJ2-7	NA	TRBV5-1	once	CASRLFEGLLGEQYF	TGCGCCAGCAGGCTGTTTGAGGGACTTCTGGGCGAGCAGTACTTC
TRBJ2-7	NA	TRBV27	NA	CASSQRGSGGEQYF	TGTGCCAGCAGCCAAAGGGGGAGTGGAGGCGAGCAGTACTTC
TRBJ2-3	TRBD2	TRBV7-2	NA	CASSVSSGISTDTQYF	TGTGCCAGCAGCGTATCTAGCGGGATTAGCACAGATACGCAGTATTTT
TRBJ2-7	NA	TRBV7-9	NA	CASSRESSYEQYF	TGTGCCAGCAGCAGGGAGAGCTCCTACGAGCAGTACTTC
TRBJ2-7	NA	TRBV19	once	CASTLGGGYEQYF	TGTGCCAGTACCCTCGGGGGTGGTTACGAGCAGTACTTC
TRBJ1-5	NA	TRBV9	NA	CASSATQNQPQHF	TGTGCCAGCAGCGCTACGCAAAATCAGCCCCAGCATTTT
TRBJ2-1	NA	TRBV15	NA	CATSRESGSYNEQFF	TGTGCCACCAGCAGAGAGAGCGGATCCTACAATGAGCAGTTCTTC
TRBJ2-7	NA	TRBV20-1	NA	CSGTRGYEQYF	TGCAGCGGCACGCGGGGCTACGAGCAGTACTTC
TRBJ2-3	TRBD2	TRBV6-6	few	CATGTSGRTSTDTQYF	TGTGCCACCGGGACTAGCGGACGTACTAGCACAGATACGCAGTATTTT
TRBJ1-1	NA	TRBV9	NA	CASSGGPRQLMNTEAFF	TGTGCCAGCAGCGGAGGCCCCCGACAGCTCATGAACACTGAAGCTTTCTTT
TRBJ2-1	NA	TRBV28	NA	CASSPSGGDYNEQFF	TGTGCCAGCAGTCCCAGCGGAGGCGACTACAATGAGCAGTTCTTC
TRBJ2-7	NA	TRBV6-5	NA	CASSEASVYEQYF	TGTGCCAGCAGTGAAGCTAGTGTATACGAGCAGTACTTC
TRBJ2-3	TRBD2	TRBV2	NA	CASQRGPSTDTQYF	TGTGCCAGCCAGCGGGGCCCTAGCACAGATACGCAGTATTTT
TRBJ2-1	NA	TRBV19	NA	CASSSAGGGYNEQFF	TGTGCCAGTAGTTCGGCAGGGGGAGGCTACAATGAGCAGTTCTTC
TRBJ2-3	NA	TRBV5-6	NA	CASSQLDTQYF	TGTGCCAGCAGCCAGTTAGATACGCAGTATTTT
TRBJ2-3	NA	TRBV9	once	CASSVSPTWGTDTQYF	TGTGCCAGCAGCGTATCCCCGACTTGGGGCACAGATACGCAGTATTTT
TRBJ2-7	TRBD1	TRBV6-5	NA	CASSSTGTGVYEQYF	TGTGCCAGCAGTTCTACCGGGACAGGGGTGTACGAGCAGTACTTC
TRBJ2-7	TRBD1	TRBV2	NA	CASSLPGQGSTQQYF	TGTGCCAGCAGTCTACCGGGACAGGGATCTACGCAGCAGTACTTC
TRBJ2-2	NA	TRBV21-1	NA	CASSMRGLKGGELFF	TGTGCCAGCAGCATGAGGGGGCTAAAAGGCGGGGAGCTGTTTTTT
TRBJ1-1	NA	TRBV5-1	NA	CASSLGHMNTEAFF	TGCGCCAGCAGTCTTGGACACATGAACACTGAAGCTTTCTTT